This T cell receptor (beta chain) appears in the sequencing data of a study of blood T cells in healthy people across ages. Overall study: Capture via template switching afforded approximately one barcoded beta molecule per two T cells.

This clonotype showed up many times. Its antigen is currently unknown. A minimum of 5 micrograms of total RNA was extracted per sample. The study, taken as a whole, reports: Comparison with aged donors showed that long-lived donors had more naive CD4+ cells and higher diversity. Per million T cells, the diversity of TCR beta decreased roughly linearly as age advanced.

Primers used in a second PCR of about 7 to 12 cycles were a sample-barcoded 5' primer and a J-beta primer mix. TCRdb passed the 5' RACE reads through MiXCR, listing each CDR3 protein once. The sample consists of some 750,000 distinct CDR3 sequences, 20% to 25% of them appearing once. This receptor was identified in a man between 70 and 80 years old in good health. The sample taken for sequencing was blood.

The CDR3 region is CASSWGQGAPYGYTF. As DNA, the CDR3 is TGCGCCAGCAGCTGGGGACAGGGGGCCCCCTATGGCTACACCTTC. The V call is TRBV5-1, the J call TRBJ1-2, with 12 bases lining up with TRBD1. Germline V lookup: CDR1 SGHRS, CDR2 YFSETQ. After removal of 3 bases from V and 4 bases from J, the junction contained 4 bases not matched to a gene. CDR3 length equals 15 residues.